The TCR beta chain under discussion was sequenced for a study of shared clonotypes between healthy human individuals. Whole-study findings and limits: In a handful of donors, 4.5% to 5.5% of naive CD4 clonotypes appeared in common. Estimated richness values were generally larger in naive subsets than in memory subsets.

A note on this clone: Its antigen is as yet unknown.

As originally analysed: ImmunoSEQ output lacked quality scores and full-length reads, limiting matched filtering. Assay used: immunoSEQ multiplex PCR; TCRdb lists only in-frame clones, some missing. That table furnishes V, J and clone size, whereas the DNA furnished D and trimming. There are around 1.6 million clones in the sample; 95% to 99% occur only once, and about 0.42% lies in the top ten. CD4+ cell separation produced CD45RA+ naive and CD45RA-negative memory subsets. The source of this sequence is a man aged 30 to 45 in good health. The sequenced material came from naive CD4+ T cells sorted from blood. Noted subset: CD45RA+ positively selected.

This CDR3 reads CASSLPKGSSYEQYF. Here the CDR3 DNA reads TGTGCCAGCAGTTTACCCAAGGGGAGCTCCTACGAGCAGTACTTC. V and J are TRBV28 and TRBJ2-7; TRBD1 or TRBD2 may be the D gene (5 bases each). There are 15 residues in the CDR3. The V end lost 2 bases, the J end lost 0 bases, and 11 bases lay between the germline ends. The germline V gene has CDR1 MDHEN and CDR2 SYDVKM. The variable domain in full, completed from reference TRBV28 and TRBJ2-7, reads DVKVTQSSRYLVKRTGEKVFLECVQDMDHENMFWYRQDPGLGLRLIYFSYDVKMKEKGDIPEGYSVSREKKERFSLILESASTNQTSMYLCASSLPKGSSYEQYFGPGTRLTVT.